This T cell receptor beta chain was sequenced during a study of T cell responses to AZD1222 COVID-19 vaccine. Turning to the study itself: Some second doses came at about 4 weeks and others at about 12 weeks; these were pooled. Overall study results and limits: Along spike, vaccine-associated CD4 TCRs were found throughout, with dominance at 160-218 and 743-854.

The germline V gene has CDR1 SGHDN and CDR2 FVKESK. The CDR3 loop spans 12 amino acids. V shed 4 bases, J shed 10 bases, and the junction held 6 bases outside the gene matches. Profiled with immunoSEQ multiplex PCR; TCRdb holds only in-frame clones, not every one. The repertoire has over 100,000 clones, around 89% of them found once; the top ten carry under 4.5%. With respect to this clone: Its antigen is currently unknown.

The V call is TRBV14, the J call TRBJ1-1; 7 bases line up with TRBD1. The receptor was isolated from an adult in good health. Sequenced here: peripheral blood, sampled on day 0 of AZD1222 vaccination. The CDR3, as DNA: TGTGCCAGCAGCCCGACAGGGTTTGTAGCTTTCTTT. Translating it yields CASSPTGFVAFF. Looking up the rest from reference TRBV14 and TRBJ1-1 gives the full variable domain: EAGVTQFPSHSVIEKGQTVTLRCDPISGHDNLYWYRRVMGKEIKFLLHFVKESKQDESGMPNNRFLAERTGGTYSTLKVQPAELEDSGVYFCASSPTGFVAFFGQGTRLTVV.